This TCR beta chain was documented in a study of T cells in Graves' hyperthyroidism and ophthalmopathy. Researchers took RNA transcripts and amplified the TCR beta CDR3 regions from them. RT-PCR in the first round (using the HTBI primer set) targeted the TCR CDR3. TCRdb re-called the multiplex PCR reads with MiXCR, one entry per CDR3 protein. The sample shows roughly 530,000 distinct CDR3 sequences, about a sixth of them seen only once. Germline CDR1 SEHNR, CDR2 FQNEAQ (reference sequence). The CDR3 has 13 amino acids. Trimming removed 10 bases from V and 5 bases from J; junction bases left unmatched: 7. The PBMCs studied were ones that came from 8 to 10 ml fresh peripheral blood.

What was sequenced was blood. The chain combines TRBV7-9 with TRBJ1-4; TRBD1 agrees at 7 bases. The sequence derives from a woman aged 18-29 years with Graves' ophthalmopathy. The DNA of the CDR3 is TGTGCCACACCGGGACAGCTGAATGAAAAACTGTTTTTT. Protein: CATPGQLNEKLFF.